Each of the 32 T cell receptor beta chains below was sequenced from the same sample in a study of Ad26.COV2.S vaccination and SARS-CoV-2 variants. TCRdb's table, derived via immunoSEQ multiplex PCR, lists solely in-frame clones and lacks some. In the table there are more than 300,000 clones, just over 85% of which are singletons. Specified treatment: some 19 received Ad26.COV2.S at low or high dose, single or two shots; several received placebo; per-sample allocation not given. On day 63 after the first injection, vaccine and placebo recipients gave samples. The material was peripheral blood, obtained in a trial of Ad26.COV2.S vaccine versus placebo. These receptors were taken from a person between 18 and 60 years old who received the Ad26.COV2.S COVID-19 vaccine or a placebo.

This clone was seen a handful of times. This chain connects TRBV19 to TRBJ1-2; 9 nucleotides agree with TRBD1. Germline trimming cut 7 bases from V and 6 bases from J; bases unmatched to any gene: 12. The CDR3 sequence is 15 residues long. The germline V gene has CDR1 LNHDA and CDR2 SQIVND (reference sequence). The CDR3, as DNA: TGTGCCAGTACCACAGGGGGCGCTAGGAAAAATGGCTACACCTTC. It yields the protein CASTTGGARKNGYTF.

This clone was counted only a few times. The V gene is TRBV20-1, the J gene TRBJ2-2; D call uncertain. V was shortened by 3 bases and J by 1 base, with 6 bases between the two germline ends. Germline V CDR1 and CDR2: DFQATT, SNEGSKA (reference sequence). This CDR3 has 13 amino acids. The CDR3 coding sequence is TGCAGTGCTAGTGGTGGGAACACCGGGGAGCTGTTTTTT. It yields the protein CSASGGNTGELFF.

The chain recombines TRBV9 with TRBJ2-2; no clear D gene. V was pared by 4 bases and J by 2 bases, with 9 bases between. Germline CDR1 is SGDLS and CDR2 is YYNGEE. The CDR3 has 14 residues. Written as DNA, the CDR3 is TGTGCCAGCAGCCCCCATGGAAACACCGGGGAGCTGTTTTTT. This codes for CASSPHGNTGELFF.

This clone was picked up one time. V is TRBV24-1 and J is TRBJ2-1, with D possibly TRBD2 on 7 matching bases. Germline V lookup: CDR1 KGHDR, CDR2 SFDVKD. Trimming removed 2 bases at V and 1 base at J, with 11 bases between. This CDR3 is 16 amino acids long. This CDR3 reads CATSDSRGGSYNEQFF. CDR3 sequence (DNA): TGTGCCACCAGTGATTCAAGGGGGGGGTCCTACAATGAGCAGTTCTTC.

The V and J genes are TRBV10-3 and TRBJ2-7; D uncertain. CDR3 length equals 12 residues. V was cut by 3 bases and J by 3 bases, with 6 bases left in between. The V gene's germline CDR1 is ENHRY and CDR2 SYGVKD. DNA for the CDR3: TGTGCCATCAGTGACCAGATCTACGAGCAGTACTTC. Its protein is CAISDQIYEQYF.

The chain uses TRBV6-5 and TRBJ1-2; D may be TRBD1 (6 bases). This CDR3 has 11 residues. Trimming left V 7 bases short and J 5 bases short, with 8 bases between. Germline V lookup: CDR1 MNHEY, CDR2 SVGAGI. The CDR3 region has the DNA TGTGCCAGCACCCAGGGGTATGGCTACACCTTC. It is translated as CASTQGYGYTF.

The genes are TRBV19 and TRBJ2-3, with a tentative D call TRBD2 (5 bases). Germline CDR1 LNHDA, CDR2 SQIVND (reference sequence). V lost 10 bases to trimming and J lost 4 bases, with 21 bases between them. The CDR3 covers 15 residues. This chain's CDR3 is CATRGTSAAPDTQYF. The DNA of the CDR3 is TGTGCCACCCGGGGTACCTCGGCCGCCCCAGATACGCAGTATTTT.

This rearrangement joins TRBV9 to TRBJ2-2; 7 bases are a match to TRBD2. This CDR3 region has 17 residues. V dropped 0 bases and J dropped 4; count of bases not matched to a gene: 9. Germline CDR1 is SGDLS and CDR2 is YYNGEE. The CDR3 DNA reads TGTGCCAGCAGCGTAGGGTTGCGGGGCGGGGGCACCGGGGAGCTGTTTTTT. This encodes CASSVGLRGGGTGELFF.

The CDR3 reads CASSFGKGRPTYEQYF. CDR3 sequence (DNA): TGTGCCAGCAGCTTTGGGAAGGGCAGGCCCACCTACGAGCAGTACTTC. The rearrangement uses TRBV7-2 and TRBJ2-7; D is uncertain. Germline V gene data show CDR1 as SGHTA and CDR2 as FQGNSA. The length of the CDR3 is 16 residues. Trimming took off 3 bases at V and 2 bases at J, with 17 bases between the two ends. Complete variable domain (other parts from reference TRBV7-2 and TRBJ2-7): GAGVSQSPSNKVTEKGKDVELRCDPISGHTALYWYRQSLGQGLEFLIYFQGNSAPDKSGLPSDRFSAERTGGSVSTLTIQRTQQEDSAVYLCASSFGKGRPTYEQYFGPGTRLTVT.

The chain uses TRBV19 and TRBJ1-6; 7 positions agree with TRBD1. This CDR3 has 15 residues. With 6 bases clipped from V and 6 bases from J, the junction kept 8 bases outside the gene matches. Germline V gene sequence: CDR1 LNHDA, CDR2 SQIVND (reference sequence). The chain's CDR3 is CASRVETGPNSPLHF. CDR3 bases: TGTGCCAGTAGGGTAGAGACAGGGCCTAATTCACCCCTCCACTTT.

This clone was counted many times. V and J are TRBV6-5 and TRBJ2-7; 12 nucleotides line up with TRBD1. The length of the CDR3 is 13 residues. CDR1 is MNHEY, CDR2 SVGAGI, per germline. The ends lost 10 bases at V and 6 bases at J; junction bases unmatched: 7. The CDR3 sequence: CATFRDRGREQYF. The CDR3 DNA sequence: TGTGCCACCTTCCGGGACAGGGGGCGCGAGCAGTACTTC.

This clone turned up a few times. This sequence joins TRBV5-1 and TRBJ2-1; TRBD2 aligns across 13 bases. Germline V gene lookup returns CDR1 SGHRS and CDR2 YFSETQ. The V gene end was trimmed by 0 bases and the J gene end by 9 bases; junction bases not matched to a gene: 9. The length of the CDR3 is 17 residues. The CDR3 DNA sequence: TGCGCCAGCAGCTTGGCCGAAACTAGCGGGGGGGCCGGTGAGCAGTTCTTC. Encoded protein: CASSLAETSGGAGEQFF. Variable domain in full (rest from reference TRBV5-1 and TRBJ2-1): KAGVTQTPRYLIKTRGQQVTLSCSPISGHRSVSWYQQTPGQGLQFLFEYFSETQRNKGNFPGRFSGRQFSNSRSEMNVSTLELGDSALYLCASSLAETSGGAGEQFFGPGTRLTVL.

The chain links TRBV19 to TRBJ1-6, with a tentative D call TRBD1 (6 bases). In germline, CDR1 is LNHDA, CDR2 SQIVND (reference sequence). V dropped 5 bases and J dropped 2 bases, with 16 bases sitting between them. The CDR3 extends over 17 amino acids. Here the CDR3 DNA reads TGTGCCAGTAGTCCAGTTTGGGGGGCGACCTATAATTCACCCCTCCACTTT. It is translated as CASSPVWGATYNSPLHF. The entire variable domain, with the rest obtained from reference TRBV19 and TRBJ1-6, is as follows: DGGITQSPKYLFRKEGQNVTLSCEQNLNHDAMYWYRQDPGQGLRLIYYSQIVNDFQKGDIAEGYSVSREKKESFPLTVTSAQKNPTAFYLCASSPVWGATYNSPLHFGNGTRLTVT.

This clone was seen once. The chain carries TRBV4-3 and TRBJ1-3, with D hard to call. The CDR3 extends over 14 amino acids. CDR1 LGHNA and CDR2 YSLEER come from the germline V gene. The V end was cut by 0 bases, the J end by 14 bases, with 17 bases between. Written as DNA, the CDR3 is TGCGCCAGCAGCCAAGACGGCCACGGTTCAGGAGTATATTTT. Amino acids: CASSQDGHGSGVYF.

The V call is TRBV7-6, the J call TRBJ2-5; D is undetermined. The CDR3 length is 13 residues. The germline V gene has CDR1 SGHVS and CDR2 FNYEAQ. V gave up 1 base and J gave up 5 bases, with 8 bases separating them. The CDR3 spells CASSLEVGETQYF. CDR3 nucleotides: TGTGCCAGCAGCTTAGAGGTTGGTGAGACCCAGTACTTC. The whole variable domain, filled in from reference TRBV7-6 and TRBJ2-5, reads GAGVSQSPRYKVTKRGQDVALRCDPISGHVSLYWYRQALGQGPEFLTYFNYEAQQDKSGLPNDRFSAERPEGSISTLTIQRTEQRDSAMYRCASSLEVGETQYFGPGTRLLVL.

The chain has TRBV5-4 and TRBJ2-5; 11 nucleotides align to TRBD2. V shed 9 bases and J 5 bases; nucleotides not matched to a gene: 6. The CDR3 is 13 amino acids. Germline CDR1 SGHNT, CDR2 YYREEE (reference sequence). DNA of the CDR3: TGTGCCACTGGACTAGCGGGTCGGGAGACCCAGTACTTC. This translates into CATGLAGRETQYF.

The chain joins TRBV2 to TRBJ2-3; D might be TRBD1 or TRBD2, each matching 5 bases. CDR1 is SNHLY, CDR2 FYNNEI, per germline. V was trimmed by 8 bases and J by 1 base, leaving 16 bases between them. The CDR3 contains 15 residues. DNA of the CDR3: TGTGCCAGCCGACCTAGGGGAGCTCGCACAGATACGCAGTATTTT. It translates to CASRPRGARTDTQYF.

The rearrangement links TRBV15 to TRBJ1-1, with D possibly matching TRBD1 (5 bases). Germline V gives CDR1 LNHNV, CDR2 YYDKDF (reference sequence). This CDR3 spans 13 amino acids. V lost 1 base and J lost 3, with 6 bases in between. CDR3 region: CATSRGGDTEAFF. The CDR3 DNA sequence: TGTGCCACCAGCAGAGGAGGGGACACTGAAGCTTTCTTT.

The V and J genes are TRBV5-5 and TRBJ1-2; no reliable D call. CDR1 SGHKS and CDR2 YYEKEE come from the germline V gene (reference sequence). Trimming removed 0 bases from V and 5 bases from J, with 11 bases in between. The CDR3 is made up of 14 amino acids. This CDR3 is CASSLAAAGYGYTF. The CDR3 nucleotides read TGTGCCAGCAGCTTGGCGGCGGCAGGATATGGCTACACCTTC.

CDR3 bases: TGCGCCAGCCGGACACCACACCTGGGGGGTGAGCAGTTCTTC. Protein product: CASRTPHLGGEQFF. The gene calls are TRBV5-1 and TRBJ2-1; perhaps TRBD2 as D (6 bases). Trimming left V 7 bases short and J 9 bases short, with 20 bases between. From germline, CDR1 is SGHRS and CDR2 YFSETQ. The CDR3 covers 14 residues.

The V call is TRBV5-6, the J call TRBJ1-1; D might be TRBD1 (6 bases). This CDR3 contains 15 residues. V was clipped by 3 bases and J by 2 bases, with 14 bases between them. Per the germline V gene, CDR1 is SGHDT and CDR2 is YYEEEE. CDR3: CASSSSPTGNTEAFF. The CDR3 region has the DNA TGTGCCAGCAGCTCCTCCCCGACAGGAAACACTGAAGCTTTCTTT.

The rearrangement uses TRBV10-2 and TRBJ2-3; D not resolved. The CDR3 is 12 residues long. Germline CDR1 WSHSY, CDR2 SAAADI. V shed 4 bases and J shed 2 bases, with 4 bases lying between them. Here the CDR3 DNA reads TGCGCCAGCAGTGCGGTCACAGATACGCAGTATTTT. Encoded protein: CASSAVTDTQYF.

The chain recombines TRBV7-2 with TRBJ2-1; 15 bases align to TRBD2. Trimming removed 4 bases from V and 6 bases from J; junction bases left unmatched: 4. This CDR3 comprises 16 residues. The V gene's germline CDR1 is SGHTA and CDR2 FQGNSA. The CDR3 protein is CASSWTSGGAVNEQFF. The DNA for the CDR3 is TGTGCCAGCAGCTGGACTAGCGGGGGGGCAGTCAATGAGCAGTTCTTC.

The V gene is TRBV19, the J gene TRBJ1-5, with no clear D. CDR1 and CDR2 (germline): LNHDA, SQIVND (reference sequence). Trimming left V 1 base short and J 4 bases short, with 11 bases between. This CDR3 is built from 15 residues. The CDR3 loop is CASSIGSRANQPQHF. In DNA, the CDR3 is TGTGCCAGTAGTATAGGGAGTAGGGCTAATCAGCCCCAGCATTTT.

The chain recombines TRBV19 with TRBJ1-2; the match to TRBD1 covers 10 bases. The CDR3 runs to 15 residues. Looked up from germline, CDR1 is LNHDA and CDR2 is SQIVND (reference sequence). Trimming cost V 9 bases and J 3 bases; bases outside gene matches: 10. The CDR3 nucleotides read TGTGCCAGCCGGGACAGGGGAGGAAAGGACTATGGCTACACCTTC. This codes for CASRDRGGKDYGYTF.

The rearrangement links TRBV20-1 to TRBJ2-5, with D possibly TRBD2 on 7 matching bases. Germline V gene lookup returns CDR1 DFQATT and CDR2 SNEGSKA (reference sequence). The CDR3 is 17 amino acids. Between the trimmed V and J ends, which lost 3 bases and 7 bases, there was a span of 27 bases. The CDR3 loop reads CSASLVGGLSMAGTQYF. As DNA, the CDR3 is TGCAGTGCTAGTCTCGTCGGGGGGCTGTCCATGGCGGGGACCCAGTACTTC.

This chain joins TRBV19 and TRBJ2-7; TRBD1 might be the D (5 bases). Per the germline V gene, CDR1 is LNHDA and CDR2 is SQIVND (reference sequence). The CDR3 extends over 13 amino acids. Deletions cut 5 bases from V and 3 bases from J, with 11 bases between. CDR3 residues: CASSLYRSYEQYF. The CDR3 bases are TGTGCCAGTAGTCTGTACAGGAGCTACGAGCAGTACTTC.

This clone has just a few counts. The genes are TRBV10-3 and TRBJ1-2; TRBD1 is a possible D gene (5 bases). CDR3 length: 14 residues. Germline loops: CDR1 ENHRY, CDR2 SYGVKD. V lost 7 bases, J lost 4 bases, and 16 bases lay in between. CDR3 sequence: CAIKVDTGRYGYTF. The CDR3 DNA sequence: TGTGCCATCAAGGTAGACACGGGGCGCTATGGCTACACCTTC.

The J gene is TRBJ1-2, the V gene TRBV27; the D gene is possibly TRBD1 (5 bases). This CDR3 has 15 residues. From germline, CDR1 is MNHEY and CDR2 SMNVEV (reference sequence). The V gene lost 2 bases and the J gene lost 4 bases, with 14 bases spanning the gap. In DNA, the CDR3 is TGTGCCAGCAGTTTACGAGGGGATCCGCTCTATGGCTACACCTTC. This encodes CASSLRGDPLYGYTF.

A word on this clone: Other DNA sequences from this sample encode an identical CDR3 as well. For the CDR3, the DNA is TGTGCCAGCTCACCGGGACAGGTAGATGGCTACACCTTC. This encodes CASSPGQVDGYTF. The chain joins TRBV18 to TRBJ1-2, with 8 bases matching TRBD1. V was pared by 3 bases and J by 6 bases, with 3 bases of the junction left unmatched. Germline assignment: CDR1 KGHSH and CDR2 LQKENI. The CDR3 sequence is 13 residues long.

V usage is TRBV19 and J usage is TRBJ1-5; a weak D match, TRBD1 (5 bases). Germline loops: CDR1 LNHDA, CDR2 SQIVND (reference sequence). V lost 6 bases to trimming and J lost 4 bases, with 16 bases between them. The CDR3 loop spans 15 amino acids. The CDR3 loop reads CASRGKQGGNQPQHF. The DNA for the CDR3 is TGTGCCAGTAGAGGGAAGCAGGGTGGTAATCAGCCCCAGCATTTT.

This clone was seen only a few times. J is TRBJ1-3 and V is TRBV5-6, with 9 bases identical to TRBD1. Germline trimming cut 3 bases from V and 0 bases from J; bases unmatched to any gene: 4. CDR3 size: 16 residues. The germline CDR1 and CDR2 sequences are SGHDT and YYEEEE. CDR3 sequence (DNA): TGTGCCAGCAGCTCCGGGACAGGGCTCTCTGGAAACACCATATATTTT. Protein: CASSSGTGLSGNTIYF.